This paragraph reports one T cell receptor beta chain. Trimming removed 0 bases from V and 0 bases from J, with 11 bases in between. This CDR3 comprises 16 residues. Per the germline V gene, CDR1 is LGHDT and CDR2 is YNNKEL (reference sequence). The authors ran a second PCR of about 6 to 11 cycles using a sample-barcoded 5' primer and a J-beta primer mix. Sequencing yielded, for each sample, at least 2.5 million paired-end reads carrying CDR3. TCRdb used MiXCR to reprocess the 5' RACE reads, holding one entry per CDR3 protein. The table has around 800,000 distinct CDR3 sequences, about 55% seen once. The record originates from a study of blood T cells in healthy people across ages.

Sequenced material: blood. This receptor was obtained from a man older than 75 in good health. The genes are TRBV3-1 and TRBJ1-1, with TRBD1 as a possible D gene (5 bases). The CDR3 loop is CASSQDRGRLNTEAFF. The DNA of the CDR3 is TGTGCCAGCAGCCAAGATCGGGGCAGACTGAACACTGAAGCTTTCTTT.